These T cell receptor beta chains were read from a single sample in a study of patients and donors after allogeneic stem cell transplantation. Using its own MiXCR run on the RT-PCR reads, TCRdb lists one record per CDR3 protein. The sample includes approximately 200,000 distinct CDR3 sequences, 38% of them seen just once. The specimen sequenced was blood, either unsorted or a sorted T cell fraction (not recorded which). Receptors originate from a human donor who was either an allogeneic HSCT recipient or a stem cell or donor lymphocyte infusion donor (not recorded which). It is not recorded whose cells these are; they may come from a transplant donor. CDR3s include the opening cysteine and the closing phenylalanine or tryptophan. A D gene is named only where the DNA matches it firmly. The listing skips clone size in some rows; elsewhere it reads once, few, many or a size class.

abundance | d_gene | j_gene | v_gene | CDR3aa | CDR3nt
many | NA | TRBJ1-1 | TRBV12-3/TRBV12-4 | CASSPTRGTEAFF | TGTGCCAGCAGTCCCACGCGAGGAACTGAAGCTTTCTTT
few | TRBD1 | TRBJ1-2 | TRBV24-1 | CATRDRAYGYTF | TGTGCCACGCGGGACAGGGCCTATGGCTACACCTTC
NA | NA | TRBJ2-7 | TRBV10-3 | CAIKDYLDQQYF | TGTGCCATCAAGGATTACCTTGACCAGCAGTACTTC
NA | NA | TRBJ2-1 | TRBV24-1 | CATSDFGPARQFF | TGTGCCACCAGTGACTTCGGACCCGCACGGCAGTTCTTC
NA | NA | TRBJ2-2 | TRBV29-1 | CSVVRPTGELFF | TGCAGCGTTGTACGACCCACCGGGGAGCTGTTTTTT
NA | NA | TRBJ2-4 | TRBV4-1 | CASSQERSGIQYF | TGCGCCAGCAGCCAAGAACGGAGTGGCATTCAGTACTTC
NA | NA | TRBJ1-5 | TRBV6-2/TRBV6-3 | CASSTHRASNQPQHF | TGTGCCAGCAGTACCCACAGGGCGAGCAATCAGCCCCAGCATTTT
few | NA | TRBJ1-1 | TRBV27 | CASSLSGSNTEAFF | TGTGCCAGCAGTTTATCGGGGAGTAACACTGAAGCTTTCTTT
few | TRBD2 | TRBJ2-5 | TRBV9 | CASSVGTRETQYF | TGTGCCAGCAGCGTCGGGACTAGGGAGACCCAGTACTTC
NA | TRBD1 | TRBJ1-1 | TRBV6-1 | CASSDRGPNTEAFF | TGTGCCAGCAGTGACAGGGGGCCGAACACTGAAGCTTTCTTT
few | NA | TRBJ1-3 | TRBV29-1 | CSSRLSLGSGNTIYF | TGCAGCTCCCGACTGTCCCTAGGCTCTGGAAACACCATATATTTT